The present TCR beta chain was sequenced within a study of CD8+ T cells in alopecia areata. Across the whole study: Patients in the treated group were given tofacitinib by mouth, 5 to 10 mg twice a day.

Sequencing templates came from extracted RNA that was reverse transcribed into cDNA. Only in-frame clones appear in the TCRdb table, and some are missing; sequencing was by immunoSEQ multiplex PCR. The sample records about 150,000 clones, around half being singletons. Of note for this clone: The antigen remains undetermined.

This CDR3 has 14 residues. Trimming removed 4 bases at V and 7 bases at J, with 14 bases between. Per germline, CDR1 GTSNPN and CDR2 SVGIG (reference sequence). Study outcomes and limitations: Alopecia totalis/universalis scalp especially showed more expanded CD8+ clones than normal scalp.

V is TRBV30 and J is TRBJ1-6; D possibly corresponds to TRBD1 (5 bases). The sample here was CD8+ T cells sorted from blood, taken at week 0. The TCR sequence derives from a human donor with alopecia areata. The CDR3 DNA reads as TGTGCCTGGACCATCGGGGGAGGCAATTCACCCCTCCACTTT. It encodes CAWTIGGGNSPLHF.